This TCR beta chain was retrieved from a study of cytomegalovirus exposure and HLA in healthy donors. The CDR3 is 15 residues long. V shed 3 bases, J shed 13 bases, and the junction held 12 bases outside the gene matches. Germline CDR1 is MNHEY and CDR2 is SVGAGI. General study results and limits: Among TCR sequences, most were rare, though some public TCRs appeared in many donors. Analyzed later, association rates of TCRs varied across HLA loci, with DRB1 most and HLA-C fewest. For presence/absence analyses, sequencing depth was assumed to be roughly uniform across donors. Later genetic work tied a missense DCLRE1C variant to beta-chain V and J trimming.

This clone was detected only a few times. Its target is unknown. A multiplex PCR was run with 60 Vbeta primers and 13 Jbeta primers. Assay: immunoSEQ multiplex PCR; the TCRdb copy retains only in-frame clones and omits some. Here the sample spans 180,000 or so clones, 80% being singletons. The chain is built from TRBV6-5 and TRBJ1-6; the match to TRBD1 covers 7 bases. The TCR originated in a woman aged 25 to 39 in good health and CMV-seronegative. The source material was PBMCs. The CDR3 sequence: CASSYAGQLFGPLHF. In DNA form, the CDR3 reads TGTGCCAGCAGTTATGCGGGACAGTTGTTCGGGCCCCTCCACTTT.